The clone carrying this TCR beta chain was detected a few times. Its specificity is not known. These data belong to a study of T-cell memory formation after mild COVID-19. This CDR3 has 19 amino acids. Germline V lookup: CDR1 LNHNV, CDR2 YYDKDF (reference sequence). J lost 2 bases, V lost 0 bases, and 14 bases had no gene match. cDNA libraries for TCR alpha and TCR beta, carrying sample barcodes and UMIs, came from 5'RACE with constant-segment primers. TCRdb re-called the 5' RACE reads with MiXCR, one entry per CDR3 protein. The table includes some 300,000 distinct CDR3 sequences, 20% detected once. General study findings and limits: Most CD4+ clones that shrank were in CM and EM, while CD8+ ones turned up in EMRA. Cross-reactive memory apparently joined, as some responding clones appeared in pre-infection memory. In second-wave clones peaking day 37, SARS-CoV-2 specificity remained unconfirmed.

This TCR derives from a man aged 18 to 35 who had mild COVID-19 (a few samples of this study predate the infection). Cell type and time point are not known. The chain employs TRBV15 and TRBJ2-7; 9 bases match TRBD1. What was sequenced was PBMCs or a T cell subset sorted from them (not recorded which). The CDR3 bases are TGTGCCACCAGCAGAGATCGGGGTTTCTACAGGGGGCCCCCCTACGAGCAGTACTTC. It codes for CATSRDRGFYRGPPYEQYF.